This T cell receptor beta chain stems from a study of T cell responses to AZD1222 COVID-19 vaccine. The overall study: Combined were second doses at about 4 or about 12 weeks. General study results and limits: Donors in the cohort were predominantly white British and more often female, and clonal diversity was possibly underestimated. Dominant CD4 TCR responses targeted spike regions 160-218 and 743-854.

The data were produced by immunoSEQ multiplex PCR, yet TCRdb's version contains in-frame clones alone and is incomplete. The sample carries fewer than 150,000 clones, over 90% recorded once. Comments on this clone: Antigen unknown.

The specimen comprised peripheral blood, sampled on day 0 of AZD1222 vaccination. This receptor was taken from an adult in good health.

CDR3 DNA sequence: TGTGCCAGCAGAACCGCAGGGGACACCGGGGAGCTGTTTTTT. Translating gives CASRTAGDTGELFF. The chain joins TRBV9 to TRBJ2-2; TRBD1 is a possible D gene (6 bases). CDR1 is SGDLS and CDR2 is YYNGEE in the germline V gene. Trimming removed 5 bases from V and 3 bases from J, with 11 bases in between. The CDR3 spans 14 residues.